The 20 T cell receptor beta chains given below trace back to one sample, sequenced in a study of T cells after yellow fever vaccination. MiXCR, run by TCRdb on the 5' RACE reads, gives a single entry per CDR3 protein. Of roughly 500,000 distinct CDR3 sequences detected, roughly 21% appear once; the ten largest clones hold roughly an eighth. Sequencing used PBMCs, obtained 15 days after the yellow fever booster vaccination. The origin of the receptors is a man aged 30 to 45 who received the YFV17D yellow fever vaccine.

The CDR3 sequence: CASKRAGLNTGELFF. For the CDR3, the DNA is TGTGCCAGCAAAAGGGCAGGCCTCAACACCGGGGAGCTGTTTTTT. The chain combines TRBV6-2 or TRBV6-3 with TRBJ2-2; unclear D gene. V dropped 7 bases and J dropped 2 bases, with 14 bases sitting between them. The CDR3 contains 15 residues. Germline CDR1 reads MNHEY; CDR2 reads SVGEGT.

The J gene is TRBJ2-6, the V gene TRBV6-1; no reliable D call. Trimming cost V 6 bases and J 4 bases, with 13 bases left between them. Germline V gives CDR1 MNHNS, CDR2 SASEGT. This CDR3 has 15 residues. The CDR3 region has the DNA TGTGCCAGCAGACACCCAGCGCCAGGGGCCAACGTCCTGACTTTC. Translated, it gives CASRHPAPGANVLTF.

This clonotype was seen a single time. Sequence at one end of the junction differs from germline and may be a read error. The V call is TRBV5-1, the J call TRBJ2-7; D unresolved. The CDR3 is 15 residues long. Germline V CDR1 and CDR2: SGHRS, YFSETQ. The CDR3 reads CASSLAERVSYEQNF. For the CDR3, the DNA is TGCGCCAGCAGCTTGGCCGAAAGGGTGAGCTACGAGCAGAACTTC.

This clonotype has just a few counts. The J gene is TRBJ2-2, the V gene TRBV10-3; 13 bases agree with TRBD2. Germline CDR1 is ENHRY and CDR2 is SYGVKD. V shed 5 bases, J shed 7 bases, and the junction held 13 bases outside the gene matches. CDR3 length: 18 residues. CDR3 DNA sequence: TGTGCCATCAGTTCCGCGGCCGGACTAGCGGGAGTTGGCGGGGAGCTGTTTTTT. This translates into CAISSAAGLAGVGGELFF.

CDR3 nucleotide sequence: TGTGCCAGCAGCCAAGAAAGGATAGCGGTCCAAGAGACCCAGTACTTC. Translation gives CASSQERIAVQETQYF. The chain is built from TRBV3-1 and TRBJ2-5; TRBD2 might be the D (6 bases). CDR1 is LGHDT, CDR2 YNNKEL, per germline (reference sequence). CDR3 length: 16 amino acids. Trimming took 0 bases from V and 1 from J, leaving 12 bases between them.

This clonotype showed up just a few times. The V and J genes are TRBV19 and TRBJ2-1; D gene unclear. Trimming left V 3 bases short and J 6 bases short, with 9 bases between. CDR1 is LNHDA, CDR2 SQIVND, per germline (reference sequence). The CDR3 is 13 residues long. The CDR3 sequence: CASSISTTNEQFF. Written as DNA, the CDR3 is TGTGCCAGTAGTATTTCGACAACCAATGAGCAGTTCTTC.

This clonotype was found a few times. V is TRBV25-1 and J is TRBJ2-5; D is perhaps TRBD2 (5 bases). This CDR3 has 19 amino acids. Trimming shortened V by 1 base and J by 0 bases, and 21 bases separated the two germline ends. The germline gives CDR1 MGHDK, CDR2 SYGVNS. Here the CDR3 reads CASSEFPGRLAGDQETQYF. The CDR3 nucleotides read TGTGCCAGCAGTGAATTCCCCGGACGATTGGCGGGCGACCAAGAGACCCAGTACTTC. Filled out from reference TRBV25-1 and TRBJ2-5, the complete variable domain reads EADIYQTPRYLVIGTGKKITLECSQTMGHDKMYWYQQDPGMELHLIHYSYGVNSTEKGDLSSESTVSRIRTEHFPLTLESARPSHTSQYLCASSEFPGRLAGDQETQYFGPGTRLLVL.

This clonotype appeared a few times. The J gene is TRBJ2-1, the V gene TRBV12-3 or TRBV12-4; 8 bases line up with TRBD2. Losses at the gene ends were 5 bases for V and 4 bases for J; bases not matched to a gene: 7. This CDR3 has 15 residues. CDR3 region: CASSLTSGLYNEQFF. CDR3 coding DNA: TGTGCCAGCAGTCTCACTAGCGGACTTTACAATGAGCAGTTCTTC.

The genes are TRBV15 and TRBJ1-5; TRBD1 matches at 7 bases. J was trimmed by 6 bases and V by 1 base; bases with no gene match: 9. The length of the CDR3 is 16 residues. Germline V gene lookup returns CDR1 LNHNV and CDR2 YYDKDF (reference sequence). CDR3 in DNA: TGTGCCACCAGCAGAGCTCAGGGGGAATCTGGTCAGCCCCAGCATTTT. This codes for CATSRAQGESGQPQHF. Supplemented by reference TRBV15 and TRBJ1-5, the full variable domain reads DAMVIQNPRYQVTQFGKPVTLSCSQTLNHNVMYWYQQKSSQAPKLLFHYYDKDFNNEADTPDNFQSRRPNTSFCFLDIRSPGLGDTAMYLCATSRAQGESGQPQHFGDGTRLSIL.

CDR3 nucleotide sequence: TGTGCCACCAGCAGAGATCTGGGGGGTATACCTGAAGCTTTCTTT. The encoded protein is CATSRDLGGIPEAFF. The V gene is TRBV15, the J gene TRBJ1-1; D may be TRBD1 (5 bases). Germline V gives CDR1 LNHNV, CDR2 YYDKDF (reference sequence). V lost 0 bases, J lost 6 bases, and 14 bases lay in between. The CDR3 totals 15 residues.

This chain uses TRBV7-2 with TRBJ2-3, with 13 nucleotides matching TRBD2. Unmatched junction bases numbered 9, after V lost 5 bases and J lost 4 bases. The CDR3 has 17 amino acids. Per the germline V gene, CDR1 is SGHTA and CDR2 is FQGNSA. CDR3 amino acids: CASSAATSGRGPDTQYF. The CDR3 nucleotides read TGTGCCAGCAGCGCCGCAACTAGCGGGAGGGGACCAGATACGCAGTATTTT.

This chain connects TRBV6-1 to TRBJ2-2, with D maybe TRBD2 (5 bases). Trimming removed 6 bases from V and 7 bases from J, with 12 bases in between. CDR1 and CDR2 (germline): MNHNS, SASEGT. The CDR3 loop spans 13 amino acids. The CDR3 DNA reads TGTGCCAGCAGCCGGGAAGAAGGCGGGGAGCTGTTTTTT. It encodes CASSREEGGELFF.

This clonotype was seen a single time. The rearrangement joins TRBV19 to TRBJ2-2; TRBD2 aligns across 7 bases. From germline, CDR1 is LNHDA and CDR2 SQIVND (reference sequence). J lost 0 bases, V lost 10 bases, and 8 bases had no gene match. The CDR3 loop spans 15 amino acids. DNA of the CDR3: TGTGCCACTAGGAAAAGCGGGGCGAACACCGGGGAGCTGTTTTTT. Protein: CATRKSGANTGELFF.

This chain links TRBV7-9 with TRBJ1-4; tentative D call: TRBD1 (5 bases). The V gene lost 0 bases and the J gene lost 0 bases, with 11 bases spanning the gap. The CDR3 runs 17 residues. Per the germline V gene, CDR1 is SEHNR and CDR2 is FQNEAQ (reference sequence). The CDR3 nucleotides are TGTGCCAGCAGCTTAGCAACAGGACTTGCAACTAATGAAAAACTGTTTTTT. Protein sequence: CASSLATGLATNEKLFF.

The chain couples TRBV20-1 to TRBJ2-2, with D maybe TRBD1 (6 bases). The CDR3 consists of 14 residues. Germline V gene data show CDR1 as DFQATT and CDR2 as SNEGSKA (reference sequence). The V gene lost 1 base and the J gene lost 3 bases, with 9 bases spanning the gap. The CDR3 loop is CSARVGGDTGELFF. CDR3 in DNA: TGCAGTGCTAGAGTAGGGGGTGACACCGGGGAGCTGTTTTTT.

The chain links TRBV11-1 to TRBJ2-3; D not resolved. In germline, CDR1 is SGHAT, CDR2 FQDESV (reference sequence). Trimming took off 3 bases at V and 0 bases at J, with 19 bases between the two ends. This CDR3 is 18 amino acids long. CDR3 nucleotide sequence: TGTGCCAGCAGCTTCCGGACGATGCACCTGGGGAGCACAGATACGCAGTATTTT. This codes for CASSFRTMHLGSTDTQYF.

This clonotype was seen only a few times. V gene TRBV4-2 combines with J gene TRBJ2-1, with no clear D. This CDR3 spans 15 amino acids. V lost 8 bases and J lost 0, with 14 bases in between. The V gene's germline CDR1 is LGHNA and CDR2 YNFKEQ. The CDR3 DNA reads as TGTGCCAGCGGGATCCATGAAAGCTCCTACAATGAGCAGTTCTTC. Residues: CASGIHESSYNEQFF.

The V call is TRBV7-8, the J call TRBJ2-5, with 10 bases matching TRBD2. The CDR3 is 17 amino acids. The germline gives CDR1 SGHVS, CDR2 FQNEAQ. The J segment lost 1 base and the V segment lost 5 bases, leaving 10 bases of the junction unmatched. This CDR3 reads CASSTLAGYLFQETQYF. DNA for the CDR3: TGTGCCAGCAGCACACTAGCGGGATACCTTTTCCAAGAGACCCAGTACTTC.

V is TRBV30 and J is TRBJ2-1, with 13 bases that match TRBD2. Germline V CDR1 and CDR2: GTSNPN, SVGIG (reference sequence). J was trimmed by 9 bases and V by 4 bases; bases with no gene match: 6. This CDR3 is 14 amino acids long. The CDR3 DNA is TGTGCCTGGAACCCGGGACTAGCGGGAAGTGAGCAGTTCTTC. Translated: CAWNPGLAGSEQFF.

The chain carries TRBV11-2 and TRBJ2-3; D is unresolved. The CDR3 totals 13 residues. V gave up 3 bases and J gave up 0 bases, with 4 bases separating them. Germline V lookup: CDR1 SGHAT, CDR2 FQNNGV. The CDR3 here is CASSFASTDTQYF. In DNA, the CDR3 is TGTGCCAGCAGCTTTGCGAGCACAGATACGCAGTATTTT.